Listed here is a single T cell receptor (beta chain). Its specific antigen is unknown. The input lacks base qualities; no much larger clone sits a single base away. The data belong to a study of blood T cells in healthy people across ages (dated by TCRdb to the mid-2010s). Regarding the research as a whole: In model experiments, roughly one uniquely barcoded TCR beta cDNA molecule per two T cells was captured by template switching. The study measured age-related changes in TCR beta repertoire diversity using deep sequencing normalized with unique cDNA molecular identifiers. Donors were grouped into four age groups: young (average about 15 years), middle-aged (39), aged (around 60) and long-lived (about 89). For two donors (one aged 18 to 30 and one aged 80 or older), the study analyzed two additional independent replicas of 1 million unique cDNA reads from the same blood draw. The study at large found these results: There was a strong correlation between observed TCR beta diversity and the percentage of naive T cells measured by flow cytometry. Estimates of total diversity based on one million sequenced T cells were considered lower bounds and underestimates. As age increased, observed TCR beta diversity per million T cells dropped in a roughly linear way, and a significant reduction was already evident by age 40. Conclusive comparison of naive and antigen-experienced compartments was prevented by the profiling of bulk unsorted PBMCs. Compared with the aged group, the long-lived group had more naive CD4+ T cells, fewer expanded clones and increased TCR diversity, suggesting age selection. Because donor CMV infection status was unknown, age-related changes in expanded clonotypes were potentially confounded.

Systemically healthy Caucasian individuals from Russia, some 38 in total and aged roughly 6 to 100 years, were included as donors. Each donor gave 8 to 10 milliliters of peripheral blood, drawn into EDTA-treated Vacutainer tubes. PBMCs were isolated by Ficoll-Paque density-gradient centrifugation, with at least 7 million obtained per sample. Total RNA was extracted from PBMCs with Trizol reagent, with at least 6 micrograms obtained per sample. For every donor, flow cytometry on a PBMC aliquot measured the percentage of naive CD45RAhigh/CD27high T cells. To prepare the library, 5' RACE was applied. The sequencer listed for this sample is Illumina HiSeq 2500. A second PCR of roughly 6 to 12 cycles was run with a J-beta primer mix and a sample-barcoded 5' primer. A unique molecular identifier was introduced onto each TCR beta cDNA molecule by a template-switch 5' adaptor carrying 12 random nucleotides. At least 2.5 million CDR3-containing paired-end reads were obtained from each sample. First-strand cDNA was synthesized from all RNA with the Mint cDNA synthesis kit, primed by a TRBC-specific oligonucleotide. All cDNA was treated with uracil-DNA glycosylase and then went through a first 18-cycle PCR with the universal primers M1SS and BC2_uni_R. The original pipeline was this. Normalization of each sample was performed by random selection of 1 million high-quality reads, each carrying a distinct molecular identifier. Reads with shared molecular identifiers were discarded instead of being binned into consensus sequences. CDR3 identification, clonotype clustering and error correction used MiTCR with a Q25 quality threshold and the strictest error-elimination algorithm. A nonparametric unseen species model with Euler transformation was used to estimate lower-bound total TCR beta diversity. TCRdb reprocessing: public reads trimmed at Q25 with fastp, clones called with MiXCR, in-frame beta chains kept. Rows matching on CDR3 protein sequence are summarized as one entry with the most common DNA and genes. Here the V and J calls rest on TCRdb's processing, not on the authors' analysis. This sample comprises hundreds of thousands of distinct CDR3 sequences, 25% to 35% of them detected only once. The ten largest make up 3.6% of the sample.

The germline V gene encodes CDR1 DFQATT and CDR2 SNEGSKA (reference sequence). The CDR3 starts with the cysteine, ends with the phenylalanine, and has 12 residues. Only the CDR3 region is kept as DNA, spanning 36 bases read in frame from base 1. A distance of 6 bases separates the germline ends of V and J, which lose 3 bases and 0 bases respectively. This sample also appeared in a second study, on T cells of mothers and their children. The second paper states: Nine systemically healthy Caucasian individuals served as donors, namely three mothers together with their six children. cDNA synthesis consumed the entire amount of extracted RNA, loaded at around 1.4 ug RNA in each 15 ul reaction. In the second PCR, sample barcodes and 2-4 random nucleotides were introduced via the M1S primer. More than 8 million TCR beta CDR3 reads were obtained from each mother, and several million reads were obtained from each child. In both related and unrelated pairs, thymic selection shapes the output of TCR recombination in a similar way, with inherited differences having only a minor effect. Normalized repertoire overlap was always slightly but never significantly higher in related than unrelated mother-child pairs. With a sensitivity of approximately 100 clones per million clonotypes, no persistent microchimeric T cell clones were detected. To look for features that set related mother-child pairs apart from unrelated individuals, the researchers ran deep NGS to compare the TCR beta repertoires of mothers and children. On average, the children were approximately 12 +/- 4 years old, while the mothers were 40 +/- 4 years old. Libraries were sequenced on Illumina HiSeq 2000 with 100+100 nt paired-end reads after adapter ligation with NEBNext reagents. To avoid cross-contamination, the mother libraries and the child libraries were prepared a month apart and sequenced in separate runs. For each donor, somewhere between about 500,000 and 2,300,000 distinct TCR beta clonotypes were identified. Naive TCR beta clonotypes were estimated from low-frequency clonotypes matched to each donor's FACS-determined naive share, without sorting.

What was sequenced was blood. The receptor comes from a boy aged 2 to 10 in good health. The chain joins TRBV20-1 to TRBJ2-7; tentative D gene TRBD1, with 5 bases matching. The nucleotide sequence is given as TGCAGTGCTAGGGACAACTCCTACGAGCAGTACTTC. Its amino acids are CSARDNSYEQYF.